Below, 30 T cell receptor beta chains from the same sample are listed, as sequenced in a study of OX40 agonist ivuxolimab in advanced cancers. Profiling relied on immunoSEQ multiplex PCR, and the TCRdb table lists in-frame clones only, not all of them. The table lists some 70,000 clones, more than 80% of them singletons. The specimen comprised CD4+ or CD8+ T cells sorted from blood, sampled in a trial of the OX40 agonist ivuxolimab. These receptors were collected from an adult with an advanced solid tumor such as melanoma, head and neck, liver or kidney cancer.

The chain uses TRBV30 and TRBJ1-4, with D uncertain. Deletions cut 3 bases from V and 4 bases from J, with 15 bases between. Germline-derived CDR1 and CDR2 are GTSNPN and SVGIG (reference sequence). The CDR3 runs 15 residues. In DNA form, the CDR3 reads TGTGCCTGGAGCCGAACCAACACTGGTAATGAAAAACTGTTTTTT. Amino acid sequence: CAWSRTNTGNEKLFF. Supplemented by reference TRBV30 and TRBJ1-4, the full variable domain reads SQTIHQWPATLVQPVGSPLSLECTVEGTSNPNLYWYRQAAGRGLQLLFYSVGIGQISSEVPQNLSASRPQDRQFILSSKKLLLSDSGFYLCAWSRTNTGNEKLFFGSGTQLSVL.

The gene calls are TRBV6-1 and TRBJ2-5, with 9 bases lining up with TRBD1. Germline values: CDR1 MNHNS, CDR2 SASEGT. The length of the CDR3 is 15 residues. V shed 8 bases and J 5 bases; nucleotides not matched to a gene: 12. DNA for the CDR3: TGTGCCAGCGGGACAGGGAGTCGTGGGACGGAGACCCAGTACTTC. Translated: CASGTGSRGTETQYF.

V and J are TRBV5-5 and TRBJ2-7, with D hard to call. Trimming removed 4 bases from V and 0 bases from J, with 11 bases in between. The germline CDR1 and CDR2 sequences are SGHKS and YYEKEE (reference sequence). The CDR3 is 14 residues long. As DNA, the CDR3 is TGTGCCAGCAGCGGCTCCCGGAGCTCCTACGAGCAGTACTTC. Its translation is CASSGSRSSYEQYF.

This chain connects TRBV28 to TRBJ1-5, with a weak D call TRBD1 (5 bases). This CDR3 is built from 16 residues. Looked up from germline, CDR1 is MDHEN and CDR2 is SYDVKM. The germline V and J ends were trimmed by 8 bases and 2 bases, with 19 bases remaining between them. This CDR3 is CASQGSNPVGNQPQHF. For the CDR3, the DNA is TGTGCCAGCCAGGGCTCTAATCCGGTGGGCAATCAGCCCCAGCATTTT.

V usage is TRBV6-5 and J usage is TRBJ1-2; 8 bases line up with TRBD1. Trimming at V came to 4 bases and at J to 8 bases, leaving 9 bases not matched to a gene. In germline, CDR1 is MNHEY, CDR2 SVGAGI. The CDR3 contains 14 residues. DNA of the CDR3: TGTGCCAGCAGTTCCAAATTGACAGGGGACGGCTACACCTTC. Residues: CASSSKLTGDGYTF.

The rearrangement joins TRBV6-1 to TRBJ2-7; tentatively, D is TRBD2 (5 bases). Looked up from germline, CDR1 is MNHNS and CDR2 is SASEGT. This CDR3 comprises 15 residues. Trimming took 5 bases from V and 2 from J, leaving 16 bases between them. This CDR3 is CASSKEGSVPYEQYF. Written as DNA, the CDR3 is TGTGCCAGCAGTAAAGAGGGATCCGTTCCCTACGAGCAGTACTTC.

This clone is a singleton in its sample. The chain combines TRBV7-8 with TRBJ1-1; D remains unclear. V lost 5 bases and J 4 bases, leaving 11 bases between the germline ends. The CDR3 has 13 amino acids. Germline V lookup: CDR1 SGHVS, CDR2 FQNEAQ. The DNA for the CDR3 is TGTGCCAGCAGCCCGGACGATGGCACTGAAGCTTTCTTT. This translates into CASSPDDGTEAFF.

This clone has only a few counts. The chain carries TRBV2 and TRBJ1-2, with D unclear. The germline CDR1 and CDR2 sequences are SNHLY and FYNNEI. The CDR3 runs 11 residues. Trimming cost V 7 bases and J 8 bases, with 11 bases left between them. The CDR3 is CASTEGGGYTF. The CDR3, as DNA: TGTGCCAGCACAGAGGGCGGGGGCTACACCTTC.

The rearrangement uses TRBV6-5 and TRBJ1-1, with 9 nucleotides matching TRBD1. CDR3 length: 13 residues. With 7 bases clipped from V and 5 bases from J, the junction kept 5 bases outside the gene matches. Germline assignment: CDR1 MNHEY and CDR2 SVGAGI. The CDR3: CASKPGQGTEAFF. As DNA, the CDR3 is TGTGCCAGCAAACCGGGACAGGGAACTGAAGCTTTCTTT.

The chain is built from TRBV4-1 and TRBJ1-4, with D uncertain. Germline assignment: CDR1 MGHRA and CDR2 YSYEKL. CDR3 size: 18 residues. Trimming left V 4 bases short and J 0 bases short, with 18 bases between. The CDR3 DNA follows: TGCGCCAGCAGCCTTAGAAGGACCTTGGGCGCAACTAATGAAAAACTGTTTTTT. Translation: CASSLRRTLGATNEKLFF.

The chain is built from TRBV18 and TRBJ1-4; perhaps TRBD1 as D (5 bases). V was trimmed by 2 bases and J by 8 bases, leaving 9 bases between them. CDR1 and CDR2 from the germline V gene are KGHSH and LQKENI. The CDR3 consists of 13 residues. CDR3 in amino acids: CASSPTTEEKLFF. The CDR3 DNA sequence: TGTGCCAGCTCACCAACGACAGAAGAAAAACTGTTTTTT.

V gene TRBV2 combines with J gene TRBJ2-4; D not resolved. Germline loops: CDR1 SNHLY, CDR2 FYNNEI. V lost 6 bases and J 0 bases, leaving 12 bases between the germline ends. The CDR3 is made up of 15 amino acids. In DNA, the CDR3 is TGTGCCAGCAGCGGACGGTTACTAGCCAAAAACATTCAGTACTTC. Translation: CASSGRLLAKNIQYF.

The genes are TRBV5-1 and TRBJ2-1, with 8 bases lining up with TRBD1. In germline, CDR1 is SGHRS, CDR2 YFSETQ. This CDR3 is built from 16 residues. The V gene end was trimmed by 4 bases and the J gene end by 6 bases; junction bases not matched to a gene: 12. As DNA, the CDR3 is TGCGCCAGCAGCACCCACCCCGGGACAGGCCCCAATGAGCAGTTCTTC. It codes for CASSTHPGTGPNEQFF.

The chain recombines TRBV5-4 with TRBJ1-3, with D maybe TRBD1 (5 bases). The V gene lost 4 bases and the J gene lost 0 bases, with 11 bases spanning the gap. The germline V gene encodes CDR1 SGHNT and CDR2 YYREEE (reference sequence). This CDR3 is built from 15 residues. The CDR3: CASSKQARSGNTIYF. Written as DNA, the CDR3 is TGTGCCAGCAGCAAACAGGCCCGCTCTGGAAACACCATATATTTT.

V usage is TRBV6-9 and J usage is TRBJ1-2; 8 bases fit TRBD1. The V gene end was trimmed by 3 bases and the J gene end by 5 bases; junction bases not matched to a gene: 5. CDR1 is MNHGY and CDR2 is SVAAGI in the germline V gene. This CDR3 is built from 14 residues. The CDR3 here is CASSYSRTGYGYTF. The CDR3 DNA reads TGTGCCAGCAGTTACTCTAGGACAGGGTATGGCTACACCTTC.

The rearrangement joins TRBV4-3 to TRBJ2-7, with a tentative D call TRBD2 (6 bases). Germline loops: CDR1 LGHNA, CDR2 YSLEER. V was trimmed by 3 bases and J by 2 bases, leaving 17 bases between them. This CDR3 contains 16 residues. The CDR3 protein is CASSQGSGRGTYEQYF. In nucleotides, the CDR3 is TGCGCCAGCAGCCAGGGGTCCGGGCGGGGCACCTACGAGCAGTACTTC.

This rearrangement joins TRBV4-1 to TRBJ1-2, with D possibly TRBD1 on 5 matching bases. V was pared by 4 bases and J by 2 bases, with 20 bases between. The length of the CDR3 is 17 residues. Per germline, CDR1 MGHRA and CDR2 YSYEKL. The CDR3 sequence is CASSRRSGERSNYGYTF. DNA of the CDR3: TGCGCCAGCAGCCGCCGATCGGGGGAACGGTCCAACTATGGCTACACCTTC.

The CDR3 nucleotides read TGTGCCAGTAGTATAGAGGGCAGGGGGAACACCGGGGAGCTGTTTTTT. Amino acid sequence: CASSIEGRGNTGELFF. The chain combines TRBV19 with TRBJ2-2; possible D gene TRBD1, 6 bases. Between the trimmed V and J ends, which lost 0 bases and 1 base, there was a span of 9 bases. CDR3 size: 16 residues. Germline CDR1 and CDR2: LNHDA and SQIVND (reference sequence).

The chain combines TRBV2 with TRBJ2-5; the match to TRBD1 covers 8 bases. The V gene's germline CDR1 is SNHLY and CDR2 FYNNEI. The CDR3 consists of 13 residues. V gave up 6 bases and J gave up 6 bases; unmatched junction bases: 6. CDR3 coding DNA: TGTGCCAGCAGCAAGGACAGGGACCAGACCCAGTACTTC. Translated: CASSKDRDQTQYF.

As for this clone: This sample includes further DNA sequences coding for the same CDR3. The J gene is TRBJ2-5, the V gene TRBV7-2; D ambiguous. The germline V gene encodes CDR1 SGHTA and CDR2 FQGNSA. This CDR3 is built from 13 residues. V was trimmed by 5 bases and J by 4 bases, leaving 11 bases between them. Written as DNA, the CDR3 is TGTGCCAGCAGCCTCTCTCTGGGAGAGACCCAGTACTTC. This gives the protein CASSLSLGETQYF.

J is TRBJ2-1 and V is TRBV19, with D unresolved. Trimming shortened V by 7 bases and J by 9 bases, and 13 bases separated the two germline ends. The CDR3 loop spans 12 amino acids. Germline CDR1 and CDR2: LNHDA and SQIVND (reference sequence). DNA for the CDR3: TGTGCCAGTAACGGAGTGTCAGCTGAGCAGTTCTTC. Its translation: CASNGVSAEQFF.

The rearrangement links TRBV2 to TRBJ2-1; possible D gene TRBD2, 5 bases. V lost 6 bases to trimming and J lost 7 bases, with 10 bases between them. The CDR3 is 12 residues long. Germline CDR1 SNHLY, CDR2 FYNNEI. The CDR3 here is CASRVRANEQFF. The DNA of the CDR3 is TGTGCCAGCAGAGTGAGGGCTAATGAGCAGTTCTTC. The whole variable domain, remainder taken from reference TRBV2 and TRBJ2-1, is EPEVTQTPSHQVTQMGQEVILRCVPISNHLYFYWYRQILGQKVEFLVSFYNNEISEKSEIFDDQFSVERPDGSNFTLKIRSTKLEDSAMYFCASRVRANEQFFGPGTRLTVL.

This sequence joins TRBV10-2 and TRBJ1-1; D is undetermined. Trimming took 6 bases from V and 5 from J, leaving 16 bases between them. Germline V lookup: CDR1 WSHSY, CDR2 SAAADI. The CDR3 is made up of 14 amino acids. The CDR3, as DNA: TGCGCCAGCAGGACCCGGGAGGGAAGGACTGAAGCTTTCTTT. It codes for CASRTREGRTEAFF.

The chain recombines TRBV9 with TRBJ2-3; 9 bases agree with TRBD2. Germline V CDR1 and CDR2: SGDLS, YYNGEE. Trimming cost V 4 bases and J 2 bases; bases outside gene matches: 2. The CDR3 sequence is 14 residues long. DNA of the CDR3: TGTGCCAGCAGCAGACTAGCGGACACAGATACGCAGTATTTT. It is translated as CASSRLADTDTQYF.

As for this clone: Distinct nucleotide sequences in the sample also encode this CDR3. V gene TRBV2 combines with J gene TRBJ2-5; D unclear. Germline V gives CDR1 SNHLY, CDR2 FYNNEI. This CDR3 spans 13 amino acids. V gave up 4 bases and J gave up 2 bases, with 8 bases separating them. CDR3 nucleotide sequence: TGTGCCAGCAGTGTACAAGGGCAAGAGACCCAGTACTTC. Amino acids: CASSVQGQETQYF.

The CDR3 nucleotides are TGCGCCAGCAGTCCACAGGGGGTGGGTTATGGCTACACCTTC. Residues: CASSPQGVGYGYTF. The chain is built from TRBV5-1 and TRBJ1-2; 8 bases line up with TRBD1. Per germline, CDR1 SGHRS and CDR2 YFSETQ. V shed 5 bases and J 5 bases; nucleotides not matched to a gene: 8. The length of the CDR3 is 14 residues.

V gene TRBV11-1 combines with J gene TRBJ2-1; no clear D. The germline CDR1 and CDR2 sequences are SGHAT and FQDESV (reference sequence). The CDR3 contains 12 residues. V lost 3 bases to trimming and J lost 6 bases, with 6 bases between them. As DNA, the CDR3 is TGTGCCAGCAGCTTGGGTAGCAATGAGCAGTTCTTC. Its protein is CASSLGSNEQFF. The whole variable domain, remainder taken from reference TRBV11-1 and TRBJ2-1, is EAEVAQSPRYKITEKSQAVAFWCDPISGHATLYWYRQILGQGPELLVQFQDESVVDDSQLPKDRFSAERLKGVDSTLKIQPAELGDSAMYLCASSLGSNEQFFGPGTRLTVL.

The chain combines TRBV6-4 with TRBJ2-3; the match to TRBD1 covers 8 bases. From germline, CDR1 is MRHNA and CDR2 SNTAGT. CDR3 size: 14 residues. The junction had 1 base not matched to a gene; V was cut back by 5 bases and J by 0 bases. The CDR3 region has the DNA TGTGCCAGCAGTAGGACAGGGAGCACAGATACGCAGTATTTT. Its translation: CASSRTGSTDTQYF.

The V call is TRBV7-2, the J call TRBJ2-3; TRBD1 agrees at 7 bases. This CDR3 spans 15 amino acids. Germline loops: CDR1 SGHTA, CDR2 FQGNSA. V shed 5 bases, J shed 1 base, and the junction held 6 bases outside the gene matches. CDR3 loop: CASSKDRDRTDTQYF. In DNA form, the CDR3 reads TGTGCCAGCAGCAAAGACAGGGATCGCACAGATACGCAGTATTTT.

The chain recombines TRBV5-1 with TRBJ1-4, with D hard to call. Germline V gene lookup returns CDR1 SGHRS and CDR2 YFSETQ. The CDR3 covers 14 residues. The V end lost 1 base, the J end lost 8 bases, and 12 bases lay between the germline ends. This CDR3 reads CASSLSPRREKLFF. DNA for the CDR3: TGCGCCAGCAGCTTGAGCCCGAGGCGCGAAAAACTGTTTTTT. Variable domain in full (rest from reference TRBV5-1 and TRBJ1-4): KAGVTQTPRYLIKTRGQQVTLSCSPISGHRSVSWYQQTPGQGLQFLFEYFSETQRNKGNFPGRFSGRQFSNSRSEMNVSTLELGDSALYLCASSLSPRREKLFFGSGTQLSVL.